This T cell receptor beta chain was retrieved from a study of T cells in localized non-small cell lung cancer. Sequenced by immunoSEQ multiplex PCR; TCRdb stores in-frame clones only, minus some. Of around 92,000 clones listed, approximately 91% are singletons. Trimming shortened V by 3 bases and J by 6 bases, and 8 bases separated the two germline ends. The CDR3 spans 13 residues. CDR1 is SGHAT and CDR2 is FQNNGV in the germline V gene. Study conclusions and caveats: Heterogeneity remains possible, as sequencing covered one tumor region only. The study found T cell clonality highest in uninvolved adjacent lung, above tumor. Turning up in adjacent lung were a median approximately 60 of the top 100 tumor clones. Longer overall survival was linked to higher blood T cell density.

Turning to this clone: Its antigen is still unknown.

The genes are TRBV11-2 and TRBJ2-2; no clear D. Here the sequenced sample was PBMCs, taken before any cancer treatment. The clonotype comes from a woman aged 35-75 years with stage II squamous cell lung carcinoma. DNA for the CDR3: TGTGCCAGCAGCTTCCATGTACCCGGGGAGCTGTTTTTT. This encodes CASSFHVPGELFF.